Listed below are T cell receptor beta chains from one sample, sequenced in a study of spatial heterogeneity in lung cancer. Via MiXCR, TCRdb re-called the 5' RACE reads, giving one row per CDR3 protein. This sample yields some 21,000 distinct CDR3 sequences, of which 3% to 3.5% are seen a single time; under 30% belongs to the top ten. The sequencing used PBMCs, collected at surgery. The source of these receptors is a female donor with early-stage non-small cell lung cancer. Both conserved end residues are trimmed from each CDR3. Each record gives: CDR3 protein, V gene, J gene.

CDR3: ASSLSPDRAEEQY
V: TRBV27
J: TRBJ2-7

CDR3: ASSLKWREASYEQY
V: TRBV5-1
J: TRBJ2-7

CDR3: ASSQEGDIYEQY
V: TRBV4-2
J: TRBJ2-7

CDR3: ASSPLGGRANEQF
V: TRBV7-2
J: TRBJ2-1

CDR3: SARVPRDYNEQF
V: TRBV20-1
J: TRBJ2-1

CDR3: SVEGDGGMWTDTQY
V: TRBV29-1
J: TRBJ2-3

CDR3: SARGPLNSYNEQF
V: TRBV20-1
J: TRBJ2-1

CDR3: ASSPYRGSYEQY
V: TRBV3-1
J: TRBJ2-7

CDR3: ASSLGTGYNQPQH
V: TRBV5-1
J: TRBJ1-5

CDR3: SASGPAETQY
V: TRBV20-1
J: TRBJ2-5

CDR3: ASSLDTYTGELF
V: TRBV5-1
J: TRBJ2-2

CDR3: ASTGPNADTQY
V: TRBV9
J: TRBJ2-3

CDR3: ASSISGQDGYT
V: TRBV12-3/TRBV12-4
J: TRBJ1-2

CDR3: ASLVGSLVIEQF
V: TRBV6-6
J: TRBJ2-1

CDR3: ASSVTGNNEQF
V: TRBV9
J: TRBJ2-1

CDR3: SAARGWSGSGNEQF
V: TRBV20-1
J: TRBJ2-1